This T cell receptor beta chain is from a study of HIV-infected patients and healthy controls (TCRdb year 2014). Based on the germline V gene, the CDR1 and CDR2 sequences are KGHSH and LQKENI. From cysteine to phenylalanine, the CDR3 is 13 amino acids long. Only the CDR3 DNA stays, 39 bases, in frame from base 1. Trimming takes 4 bases from V and 4 bases from J, and the germline ends sit 9 bases apart. Notes on this clonotype: Its antigen specificity is not known. Within one base of it there is no much larger clone, and no base qualities were kept.

Library generation was performed with 5' RACE. The listed sequencing device is Illumina MiSeq. The raw public data were reprocessed by TCRdb itself: fastp quality trimming at Q25, MiXCR clonotype calling, in-frame beta chains only. Entries that share a CDR3 protein sequence are merged under the most common genes and DNA. In all, the sample holds almost 65,000 distinct CDR3 sequences, and roughly a fifth of those were seen once. The ten biggest clones cover more than 1.4% of the sample. Sequencing used CD4+ T cells from blood. The origin of this receptor is a human donor in good health. The sequence links TRBV18 to TRBJ2-3; the D gene cannot be resolved beyond TRBD1 or TRBD2, each matching 5 bases. The DNA reads as follows: TGTGCCAGCTCACGCAGGGAGTCAGATACGCAGTATTTT. Its translation reads: CASSRRESDTQYF.